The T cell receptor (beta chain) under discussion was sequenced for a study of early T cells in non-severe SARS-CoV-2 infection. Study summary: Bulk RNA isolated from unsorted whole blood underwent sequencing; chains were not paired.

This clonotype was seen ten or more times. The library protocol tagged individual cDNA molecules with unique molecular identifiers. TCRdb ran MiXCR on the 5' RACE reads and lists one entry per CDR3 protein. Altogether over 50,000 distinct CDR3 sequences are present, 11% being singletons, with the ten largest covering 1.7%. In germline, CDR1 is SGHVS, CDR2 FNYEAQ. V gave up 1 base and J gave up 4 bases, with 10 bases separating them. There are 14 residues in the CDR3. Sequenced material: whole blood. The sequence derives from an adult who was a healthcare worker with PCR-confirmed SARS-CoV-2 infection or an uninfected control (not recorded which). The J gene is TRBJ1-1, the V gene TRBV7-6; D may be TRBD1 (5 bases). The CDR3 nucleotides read TGTGCCAGCAGCTTAGGACAGCCGGTCACTGAAGCTTTCTTT. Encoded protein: CASSLGQPVTEAFF. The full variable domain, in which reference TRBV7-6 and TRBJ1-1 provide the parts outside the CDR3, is GAGVSQSPRYKVTKRGQDVALRCDPISGHVSLYWYRQALGQGPEFLTYFNYEAQQDKSGLPNDRFSAERPEGSISTLTIQRTEQRDSAMYRCASSLGQPVTEAFFGQGTRLTVV.